These 6 T cell receptor beta chains came from one sample sequenced in a study of regulatory T cells in long-lasting Graves disease. Arm-PCR of CDR3 regions and iRepertoire HTBI primers were the basis on which TCR beta libraries were built. TCRdb redid the calling of the multiplex PCR reads with MiXCR, one entry per CDR3 protein. The table includes about 460,000 distinct CDR3 sequences, around a fifth detected once. Time point meaning: persistent/refractory GD, antithyroid drugs over 5 years with positive TRAb. The TCR library was made from RNA that had been extracted from PBMCs in TRIzol. The sequencing used peripheral blood mononuclear cells (PBMCs), collected when the disease was refractory, from a patient treated with antithyroid drugs. These receptors came from a female donor with Graves disease.

There are many counts of this clonotype. The rearrangement uses TRBV28 and TRBJ2-7; D gene ambiguous. Germline V CDR1 and CDR2: MDHEN, SYDVKM. There are 16 residues in the CDR3. V was shortened by 6 bases and J by 4 bases, with 22 bases between the two germline ends. CDR3 in amino acids: CASSLPTTGSGYEQYF. DNA for the CDR3: TGTGCCAGCAGCTTGCCCACCACTGGCTCTGGTTACGAGCAGTACTTC.

The chain couples TRBV7-9 to TRBJ1-1; the D is unclear. This CDR3 has 18 residues. Looked up from germline, CDR1 is SEHNR and CDR2 is FQNEAQ (reference sequence). V was cut by 8 bases and J by 3 bases, with 28 bases left in between. The DNA of the CDR3 is TGTGCCAGCGCTCCCCTGATCGGACGGCACACGGTCGACACTGAAGCTTTCTTT. Protein product: CASAPLIGRHTVDTEAFF.

This clonotype was observed a handful of times. The chain has TRBV7-9 and TRBJ2-2; no clear D gene. Trimming took off 4 bases at V and 7 bases at J, with 7 bases between the two ends. The CDR3 is 12 amino acids. Germline V gives CDR1 SEHNR, CDR2 FQNEAQ (reference sequence). DNA of the CDR3: TGTGCCAGCAGCTGGGCCGGCGGGGAGCTGTTTTTT. Its translation is CASSWAGGELFF.

The chain combines TRBV12-3 or TRBV12-4 with TRBJ2-5, with TRBD1 matching 7 bases. The CDR3 has 15 amino acids. The V gene end was trimmed by 6 bases and the J gene end by 5 bases; junction bases not matched to a gene: 12. CDR3 sequence reads: CASSPGTARRETQYF. For the CDR3, the DNA is TGTGCCAGCAGCCCGGGGACAGCAAGGAGGGAGACCCAGTACTTC.

The chain couples TRBV7-2 to TRBJ2-3; D might be TRBD2 (6 bases). The CDR3 extends over 15 amino acids. The V end was cut by 5 bases, the J end by 0 bases, with 12 bases between. CDR1 and CDR2 (germline): SGHTA, FQGNSA. The CDR3 sequence: CASSPGLASTDTQYF. The CDR3, as DNA: TGTGCCAGCAGCCCGGGACTTGCTAGCACAGATACGCAGTATTTT.

The chain recombines TRBV13 with TRBJ2-7; D is perhaps TRBD2 (6 bases). The germline V gene has CDR1 PRHDT and CDR2 FYEKMQ (reference sequence). This CDR3 region has 12 residues. V was pared by 5 bases and J by 6 bases, with 11 bases between. CDR3: CASSKIGSEQYF. DNA for the CDR3: TGTGCCAGCAGCAAGATCGGGAGCGAGCAGTACTTC.